These T cell receptor beta chains were read from a single sample in a study of cytomegalovirus exposure and HLA in healthy donors. Data came from immunoSEQ multiplex PCR; TCRdb stores just in-frame clones and leaves some out. The sample carries about 190,000 clones, 75% to 90% recorded once. Sequencing was carried out using PBMCs. These receptor sequences come from a middle-aged man in good health and CMV-seropositive. Each CDR3 is given with its conserved first and last residue. The size entry is marked missing in some rows and otherwise reads once, few, many or a size class.

TRBV29-1	TRBJ2-6	-	15	CSVVGASSGANVLTF
TRBV25-1	TRBJ2-1	-	15	CASSEGRLAGGKQFF
TRBV9	TRBJ1-4	-	15	CASSVGTGSHEKLFF
TRBV4-3	TRBJ2-1	-	17	CASSQRERGAAGNEQFF
TRBV15	TRBJ2-2	-	14	CATGTSGWSGELFF
TRBV11-2	TRBJ2-5	-	18	CASSGPGQGGFGLGTQYF
TRBV2	TRBJ2-5	-	14	CASNPSGVRETQYF
TRBV5-1	TRBJ2-1	-	14	CASTRDRAYNEQFF
TRBV28	TRBJ2-3	-	17	CASSFLVKRRDTDTQYF
TRBV27	TRBJ2-1	-	13	CASTLSRYDEQFF
TRBV6-1	TRBJ2-3	-	17	CASSEFGVGSSTDTQYF
TRBV11-3	TRBJ2-2	-	16	CASSQHGGGGTGELFF
TRBV6-6	TRBJ2-2	-	15	CASSPGPAGTGELFF
TRBV6-4	TRBJ1-1	few	14	CASSPRGGVTEAFF
TRBV5-4	TRBJ2-3	-	15	CASSLTSGGTDTQYF
TRBV5-4	TRBJ2-7	few	15	CASSIPGRQGDEQYF
TRBV9	TRBJ2-5	-	15	CASSVSPREEETQYF
TRBV7-3	TRBJ2-1	-	20	CASSLASGWGTGGLGNEQFF
TRBV7-2	TRBJ1-4	few	15	CASSLGGGPNEKLFF
TRBV13	TRBJ2-7	-	17	CASRGPGLAGGPYEQYF
TRBV27	TRBJ1-5	-	14	CASTRQGSNQPQHF
TRBV7-9	TRBJ2-7	-	12	CSSSLGVSGQYF
TRBV4-3	TRBJ2-7	-	14	CASSHRTGHYEQYF
TRBV6-5	TRBJ1-3	-	15	CASSYGGGSGNTIYF
TRBV6-5	TRBJ1-4	-	15	CASSYSGRGDEKLFF
TRBV28	TRBJ1-5	-	16	CASSLTTGGGNQPQHF
TRBV28	TRBJ2-7	-	16	CASSLNGQVPRYEQYF
TRBV5-1	TRBJ2-1	-	15	CASSWGGKGYNEQFF
TRBV6-6	TRBJ1-1	once	15	CASSRTGSLNTEAFF
TRBV5-5	TRBJ1-6	-	14	CASSFGSVNSPLHF
TRBV21-1	TRBJ2-2	once	17	CASSKGDSGGWTGELFF
TRBV5-4	TRBJ2-3	-	15	CASRILAGGADTQYF
TRBV7-2	TRBJ1-6	-	14	CASSYRDRDSPLHF
TRBV4-2	TRBJ2-3	-	15	CASSQAAGWADTQYF
TRBV11-2	TRBJ2-1	-	13	CASSPTSDHEQFF
TRBV29-1	TRBJ1-3	-	15	CSAWDRGAPGNTIYF
TRBV28	TRBJ2-3	-	15	CASSEVASSTDTQYF
TRBV5-8	TRBJ1-5	-	15	CASSSGTGSGQPQHF
TRBV11-1	TRBJ2-7	-	14	CASSISGGANEQYF
TRBV15	TRBJ1-2	-	15	CATSMGQGASYGYTF
TRBV7-2	TRBJ2-7	-	18	CASSLGRERGGVRYEQYF
TRBV6-5	TRBJ2-1	-	14	CASSYVGPYNEQFF
TRBV7-3	TRBJ2-3	-	15	CASSLTPTSTDTQYF
TRBV9	TRBJ2-1	-	14	CASSVIGGLNEQFF
TRBV7-8	TRBJ1-4	-	15	CASSPWETTNEKLFF
TRBV27	TRBJ1-1	once	13	CASEDRGRTEAFF
TRBV7-9	TRBJ1-2	-	13	CASSAPLDYGYTF
TRBV7-3	TRBJ2-5	-	14	CASSLTGGVETQYF